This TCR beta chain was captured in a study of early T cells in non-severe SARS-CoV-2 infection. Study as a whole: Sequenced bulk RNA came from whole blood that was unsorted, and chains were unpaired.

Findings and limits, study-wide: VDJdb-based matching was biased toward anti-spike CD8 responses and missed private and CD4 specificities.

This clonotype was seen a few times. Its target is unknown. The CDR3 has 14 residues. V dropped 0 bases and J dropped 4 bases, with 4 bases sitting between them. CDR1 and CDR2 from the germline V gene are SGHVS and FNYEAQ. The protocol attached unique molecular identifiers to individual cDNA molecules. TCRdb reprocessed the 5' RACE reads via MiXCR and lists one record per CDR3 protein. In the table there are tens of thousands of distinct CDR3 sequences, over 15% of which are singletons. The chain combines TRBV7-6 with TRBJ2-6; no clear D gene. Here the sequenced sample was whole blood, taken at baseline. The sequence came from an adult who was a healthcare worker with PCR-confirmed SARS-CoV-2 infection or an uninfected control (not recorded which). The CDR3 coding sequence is TGTGCCAGCAGCTTAGCGCGAGGGGCCAACGTCCTGACTTTC. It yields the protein CASSLARGANVLTF.